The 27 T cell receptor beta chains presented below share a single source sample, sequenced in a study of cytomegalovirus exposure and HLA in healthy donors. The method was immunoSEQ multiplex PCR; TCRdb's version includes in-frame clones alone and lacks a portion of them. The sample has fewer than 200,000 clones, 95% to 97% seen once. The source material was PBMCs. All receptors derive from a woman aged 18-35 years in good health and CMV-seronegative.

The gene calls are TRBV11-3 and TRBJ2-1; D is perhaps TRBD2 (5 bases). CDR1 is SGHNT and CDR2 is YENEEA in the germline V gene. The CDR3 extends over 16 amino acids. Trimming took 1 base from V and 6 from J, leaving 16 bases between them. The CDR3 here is CASSLGGWGDGNEQFF. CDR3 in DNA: TGTGCCAGCAGCTTAGGCGGTTGGGGAGACGGCAATGAGCAGTTCTTC. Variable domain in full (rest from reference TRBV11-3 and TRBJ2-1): EAGVVQSPRYKIIEKKQPVAFWCNPISGHNTLYWYLQNLGQGPELLIRYENEEAVDDSQLPKDRFSAERLKGVDSTLKIQPAELGDSAVYLCASSLGGWGDGNEQFFGPGTRLTVL.

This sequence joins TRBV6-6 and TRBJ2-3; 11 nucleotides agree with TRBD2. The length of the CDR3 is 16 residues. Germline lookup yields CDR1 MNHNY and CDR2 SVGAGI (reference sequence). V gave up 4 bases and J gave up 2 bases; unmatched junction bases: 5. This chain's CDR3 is CASSSLAGGPTDTQYF. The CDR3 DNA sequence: TGTGCCAGCAGTTCTCTAGCGGGGGGTCCCACAGATACGCAGTATTTT.

CDR3 residues: CASSHGSGSRGEQYF. In DNA form, the CDR3 reads TGTGCCAGCAGCCACGGGAGCGGGTCTCGGGGCGAGCAGTACTTC. V usage is TRBV14 and J usage is TRBJ2-7, with a possible D match to TRBD2 (6 bases). Germline CDR1 SGHDN, CDR2 FVKESK. The CDR3 runs to 15 residues. V was clipped by 3 bases and J by 6 bases, with 18 bases between them.

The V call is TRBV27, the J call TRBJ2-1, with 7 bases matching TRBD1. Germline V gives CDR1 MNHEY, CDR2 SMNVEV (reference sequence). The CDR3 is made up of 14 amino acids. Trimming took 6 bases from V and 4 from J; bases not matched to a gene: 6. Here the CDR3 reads CASSQGGGYNEQFF. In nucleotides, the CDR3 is TGTGCCAGCAGCCAAGGGGGCGGTTACAATGAGCAGTTCTTC.

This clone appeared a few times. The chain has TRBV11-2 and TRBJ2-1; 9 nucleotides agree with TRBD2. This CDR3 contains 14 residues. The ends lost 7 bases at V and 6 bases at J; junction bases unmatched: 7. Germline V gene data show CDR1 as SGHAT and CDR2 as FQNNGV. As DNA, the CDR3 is TGTGCCAGCAAGATGGCGGGGGGGCCCAATGAGCAGTTCTTC. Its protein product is CASKMAGGPNEQFF. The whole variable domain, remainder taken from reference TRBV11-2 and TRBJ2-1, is EAGVAQSPRYKIIEKRQSVAFWCNPISGHATLYWYQQILGQGPKLLIQFQNNGVVDDSQLPKDRFSAERLKGVDSTLKIQPAKLEDSAVYLCASKMAGGPNEQFFGPGTRLTVL.

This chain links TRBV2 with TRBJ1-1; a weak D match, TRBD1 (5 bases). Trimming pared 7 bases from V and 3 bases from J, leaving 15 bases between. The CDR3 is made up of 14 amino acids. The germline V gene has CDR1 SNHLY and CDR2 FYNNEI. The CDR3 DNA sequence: TGTGCCAGCACCGAATGGGGCAGGGACACTGAAGCTTTCTTT. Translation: CASTEWGRDTEAFF.

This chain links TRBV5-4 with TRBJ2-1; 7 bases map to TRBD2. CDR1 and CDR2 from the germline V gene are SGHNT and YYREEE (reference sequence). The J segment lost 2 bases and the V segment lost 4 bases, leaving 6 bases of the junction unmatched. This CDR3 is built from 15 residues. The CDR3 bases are TGTGCCAGCAGCCTAAGCGGGGAGACCTACAATGAGCAGTTCTTC. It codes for CASSLSGETYNEQFF.

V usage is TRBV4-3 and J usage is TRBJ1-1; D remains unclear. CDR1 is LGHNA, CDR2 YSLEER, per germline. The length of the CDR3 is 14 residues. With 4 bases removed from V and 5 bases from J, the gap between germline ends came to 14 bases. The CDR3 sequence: CASSRSLGVTEAFF. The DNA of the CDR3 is TGCGCCAGCAGCCGTAGTTTAGGAGTTACTGAAGCTTTCTTT.

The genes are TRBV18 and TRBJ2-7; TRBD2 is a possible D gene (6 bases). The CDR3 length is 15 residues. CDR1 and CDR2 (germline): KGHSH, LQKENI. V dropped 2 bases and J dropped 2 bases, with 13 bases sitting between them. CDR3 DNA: TGTGCCAGCTCACCAGGAGGGGCCCAAGCCTACGAGCAGTACTTC. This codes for CASSPGGAQAYEQYF.

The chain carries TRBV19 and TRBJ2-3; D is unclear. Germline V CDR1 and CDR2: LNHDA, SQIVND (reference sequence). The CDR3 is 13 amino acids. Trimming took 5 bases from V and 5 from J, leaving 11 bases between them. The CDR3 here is CASSAGRIDTQYF. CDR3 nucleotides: TGTGCCAGTAGTGCTGGGCGCATAGATACGCAGTATTTT.

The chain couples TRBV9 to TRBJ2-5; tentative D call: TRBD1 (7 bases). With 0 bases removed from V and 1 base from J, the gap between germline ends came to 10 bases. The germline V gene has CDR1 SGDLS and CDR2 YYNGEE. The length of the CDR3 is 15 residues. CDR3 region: CASSVGRGAQETQYF. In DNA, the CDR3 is TGTGCCAGCAGCGTAGGCAGGGGGGCCCAAGAGACCCAGTACTTC.

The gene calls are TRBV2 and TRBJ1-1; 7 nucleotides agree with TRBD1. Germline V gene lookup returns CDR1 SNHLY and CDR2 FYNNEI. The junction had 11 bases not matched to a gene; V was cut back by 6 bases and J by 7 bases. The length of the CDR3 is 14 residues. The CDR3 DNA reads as TGTGCCAGCAGGAAAGGACAGGAACGGGGTGAAGCTTTCTTT. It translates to CASRKGQERGEAFF.

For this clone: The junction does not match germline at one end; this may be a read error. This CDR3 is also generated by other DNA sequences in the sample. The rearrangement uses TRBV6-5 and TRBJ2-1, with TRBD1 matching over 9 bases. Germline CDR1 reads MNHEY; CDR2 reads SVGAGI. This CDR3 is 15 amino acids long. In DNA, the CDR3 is TGTGCCAGCAGTACAGGGGGCCGGGGGCGGAATGAACAGTTCTTC. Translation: CASSTGGRGRNEQFF.

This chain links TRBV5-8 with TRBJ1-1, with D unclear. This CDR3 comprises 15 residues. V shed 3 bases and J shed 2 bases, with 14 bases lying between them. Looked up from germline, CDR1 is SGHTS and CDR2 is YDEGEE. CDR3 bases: TGTGCCAGCAGCTCGTTAACAGCTCCCAACACTGAAGCTTTCTTT. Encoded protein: CASSSLTAPNTEAFF.

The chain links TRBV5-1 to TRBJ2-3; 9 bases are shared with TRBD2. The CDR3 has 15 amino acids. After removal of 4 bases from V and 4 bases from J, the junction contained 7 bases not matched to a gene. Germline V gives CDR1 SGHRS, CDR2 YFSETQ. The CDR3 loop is CASSSGGTTPDTQYF. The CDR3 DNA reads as TGCGCCAGCAGCAGCGGGGGGACGACTCCAGATACGCAGTATTTT.

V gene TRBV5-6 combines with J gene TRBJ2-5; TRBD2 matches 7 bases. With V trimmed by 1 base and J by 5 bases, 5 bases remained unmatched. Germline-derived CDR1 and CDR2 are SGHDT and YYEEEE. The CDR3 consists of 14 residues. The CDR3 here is CASSLRLAEETQYF. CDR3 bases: TGTGCCAGCAGCTTGCGGCTAGCGGAGGAGACCCAGTACTTC.

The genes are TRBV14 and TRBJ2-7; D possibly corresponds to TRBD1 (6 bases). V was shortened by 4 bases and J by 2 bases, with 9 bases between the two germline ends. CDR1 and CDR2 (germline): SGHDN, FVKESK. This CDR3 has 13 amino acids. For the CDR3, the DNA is TGTGCCAGCAGCCTCCAGGGGACCTACGAGCAGTACTTC. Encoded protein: CASSLQGTYEQYF.

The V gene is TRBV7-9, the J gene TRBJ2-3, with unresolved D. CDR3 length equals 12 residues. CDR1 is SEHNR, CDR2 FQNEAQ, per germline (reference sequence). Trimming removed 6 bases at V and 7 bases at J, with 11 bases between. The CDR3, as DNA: TGTGCCAGCAGTCTAGTAGCTAATACGCAGTATTTT. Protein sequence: CASSLVANTQYF.

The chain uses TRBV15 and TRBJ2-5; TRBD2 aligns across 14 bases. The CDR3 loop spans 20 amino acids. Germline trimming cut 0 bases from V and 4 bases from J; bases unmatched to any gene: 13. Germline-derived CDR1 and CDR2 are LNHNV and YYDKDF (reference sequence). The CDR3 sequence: CATSRDRGLAGEGDGETQYF. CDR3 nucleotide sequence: TGTGCCACCAGCAGAGACCGGGGACTAGCGGGGGAAGGGGATGGAGAGACCCAGTACTTC.

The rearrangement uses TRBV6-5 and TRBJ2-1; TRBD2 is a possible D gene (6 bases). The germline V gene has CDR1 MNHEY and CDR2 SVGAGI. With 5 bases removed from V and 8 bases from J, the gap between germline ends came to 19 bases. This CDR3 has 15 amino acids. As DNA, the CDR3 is TGTGCCAGCAGTAATGGGGACTTTTGGGGATATGAGCAGTTCTTC. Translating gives CASSNGDFWGYEQFF.

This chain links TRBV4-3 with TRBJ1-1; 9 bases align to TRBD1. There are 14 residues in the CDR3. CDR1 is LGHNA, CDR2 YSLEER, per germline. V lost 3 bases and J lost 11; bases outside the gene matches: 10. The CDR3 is CASSHSGTGKDAFF. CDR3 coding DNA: TGCGCCAGCAGCCATAGTGGGACAGGGAAAGACGCTTTCTTT.

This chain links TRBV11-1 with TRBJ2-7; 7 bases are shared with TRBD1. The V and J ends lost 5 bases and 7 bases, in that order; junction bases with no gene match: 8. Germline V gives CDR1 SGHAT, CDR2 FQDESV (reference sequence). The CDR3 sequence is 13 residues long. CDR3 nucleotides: TGTGCCAGCAGCCCGGCGACAGGGTTGGAGCAGTACTTC. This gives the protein CASSPATGLEQYF.

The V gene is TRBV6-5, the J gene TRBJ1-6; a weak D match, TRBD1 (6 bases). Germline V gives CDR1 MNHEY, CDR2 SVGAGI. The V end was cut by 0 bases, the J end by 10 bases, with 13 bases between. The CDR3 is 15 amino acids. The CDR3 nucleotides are TGTGCCAGCAGTTACTCTCCAGGGGCTAGGTCACCCCTCCACTTT. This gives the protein CASSYSPGARSPLHF.

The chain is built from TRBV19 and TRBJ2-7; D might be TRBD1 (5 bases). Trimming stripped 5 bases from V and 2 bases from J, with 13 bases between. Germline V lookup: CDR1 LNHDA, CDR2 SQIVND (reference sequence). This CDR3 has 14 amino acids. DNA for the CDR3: TGTGCCAGTAGTTTCCCAGGGCCAACCTACGAGCAGTACTTC. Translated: CASSFPGPTYEQYF.

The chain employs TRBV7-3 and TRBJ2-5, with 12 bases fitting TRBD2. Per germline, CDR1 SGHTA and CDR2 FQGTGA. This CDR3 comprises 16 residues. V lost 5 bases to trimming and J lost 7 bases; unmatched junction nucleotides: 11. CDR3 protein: CASSPRTSGVISTQYF. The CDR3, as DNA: TGTGCCAGCAGCCCCCGGACTAGCGGGGTGATTTCGACCCAGTACTTC. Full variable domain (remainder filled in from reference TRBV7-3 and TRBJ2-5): GAGVSQTPSNKVTEKGKYVELRCDPISGHTALYWYRQSLGQGPEFLIYFQGTGAADDSGLPNDRFFAVRPEGSVSTLKIQRTERGDSAVYLCASSPRTSGVISTQYFGPGTRLLVL.

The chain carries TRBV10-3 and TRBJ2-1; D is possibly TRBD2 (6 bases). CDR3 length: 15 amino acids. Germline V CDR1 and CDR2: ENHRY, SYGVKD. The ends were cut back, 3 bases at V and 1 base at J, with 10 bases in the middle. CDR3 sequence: CAISETSGSYNEQFF. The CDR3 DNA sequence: TGTGCCATCAGTGAAACAAGCGGGTCCTACAATGAGCAGTTCTTC.

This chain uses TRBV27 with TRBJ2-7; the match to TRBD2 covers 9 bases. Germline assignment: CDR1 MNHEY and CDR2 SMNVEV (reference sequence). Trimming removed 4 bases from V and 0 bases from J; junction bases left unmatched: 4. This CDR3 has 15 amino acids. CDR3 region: CASSWGGGGSYEQYF. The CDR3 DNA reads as TGTGCCAGCAGTTGGGGCGGGGGGGGCTCCTACGAGCAGTACTTC.